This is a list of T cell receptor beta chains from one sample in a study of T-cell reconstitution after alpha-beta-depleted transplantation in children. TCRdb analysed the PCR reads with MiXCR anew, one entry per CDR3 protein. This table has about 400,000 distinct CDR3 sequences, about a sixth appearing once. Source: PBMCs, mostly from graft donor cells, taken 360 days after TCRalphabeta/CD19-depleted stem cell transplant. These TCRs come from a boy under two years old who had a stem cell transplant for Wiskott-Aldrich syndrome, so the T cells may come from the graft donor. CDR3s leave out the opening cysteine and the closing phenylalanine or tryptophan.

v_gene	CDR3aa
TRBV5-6	ASSLTILDRAYGYT
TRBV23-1	ASSQSMDRGNSPLH
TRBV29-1	SVPRDVTYNEQF
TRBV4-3	ASSQGFRAGAPYEQY
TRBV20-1	SARKRGTDTQY
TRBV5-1	ASSSTSGRAGGEQF
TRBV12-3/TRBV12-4	ASSVGHLGYT
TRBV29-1	SVEFSRTGHPYEQY
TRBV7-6	ASSLVGGSEQF
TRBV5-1	ASQRGGWETQY
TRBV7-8	ASSKGLASYEQY
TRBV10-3	AIRGRATDTQY
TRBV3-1	ASSQDWAGYSYNEQF
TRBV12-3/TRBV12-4	ASSGYETVLTYEQY
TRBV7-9	ASSMTSGRAWGETQY
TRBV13	ASSGSGAYNEQF
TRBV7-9	ASTLHRGPKNEQY
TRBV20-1	SARVLDRGRGGYT
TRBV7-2	ASSLASGQVLQGQY
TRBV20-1	SASRRERGHTDTQY
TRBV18	ASSPVGTQETQY
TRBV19	ASSPLHFSSYEQY
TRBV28	ASSLRQVRTEAF
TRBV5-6	ASSWPSTGGNTEAF
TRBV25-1	ASSAGGDTQY
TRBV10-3	AISNLGQGDNSPLH
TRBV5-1	ASSFGDKISEQF
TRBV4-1	ASSQPRQSRNTIY
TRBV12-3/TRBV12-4	ASSLVASGRRGEQY
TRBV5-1	ASSLRSGNPYEQY
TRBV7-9	ASSIARTGIETQY
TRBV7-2	ASSPTGTSLIGELF
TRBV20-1	SASTPRDVYVDTQY
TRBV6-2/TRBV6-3	ASSSTAGRPGEQY
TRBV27	ASSRLAGQYNEQF
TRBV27	ASSSIDRVNSPLH
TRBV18	ASSRPRLGHLNTEAF
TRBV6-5	ASSYAGRATDTQY
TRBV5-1	ASSPGLLGSLGETQY
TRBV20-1	RCSSVAGLKETQY
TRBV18	ASSPGAGKTQY
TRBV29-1	SVEPGRMNTEAF
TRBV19	ASTSQGRVDTEAF
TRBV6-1	ASSALRVGQLDEQF
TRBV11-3	ASSPRARSAYEQF
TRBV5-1	ASSYFTGSLFAYGYT
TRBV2	ASSRDIHEQF
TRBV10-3	AISEPGPGSMTYEQY
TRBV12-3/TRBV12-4	ASGVLYGEKLF
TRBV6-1	ASTNRRFAGYT
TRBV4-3	ASSQGGGSGANVLT
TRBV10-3	AIGVRDYNEQF
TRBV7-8	ASSSHGLAGSYEQY
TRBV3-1	ASSQGLAKNIQY
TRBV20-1	SARVPSGRAWETQY
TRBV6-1	ASSTLAGGAADTQY
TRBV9	ASSATSSNTGELF